This T cell receptor (beta chain) comes out of a study of T-cell reconstitution after alpha-beta-depleted transplantation in children. For TCRbeta, the library was prepared with unique molecular identifiers. TCRdb fed the PCR reads into MiXCR, producing one record per CDR3 protein. The sample lists about a million distinct CDR3 sequences, around 30% occurring once. Whole-study findings and limits: Surviving recipient T cells and thymic progenitors underlay high day-60 TCRbeta diversity in some patients. From newly produced T cells came most of the T-cell counts and diversity one year after transplant.

Only a few counts were recorded for this clonotype. Its antigen is unknown. V was pared by 5 bases and J by 4 bases, with 4 bases of the junction left unmatched. The CDR3 is 15 residues long. The chain links TRBV12-3 or TRBV12-4 to TRBJ2-1; 11 bases line up with TRBD2. The sample in question was PBMCs, mostly from graft donor cells, obtained 360 days after TCRalphabeta/CD19-depleted stem cell transplant. The TCR originated in a boy in the first two years of life who had a stem cell transplant for SCID, so the T cells may come from the graft donor. The DNA of the CDR3 is TGTGCCAGCAGTCCTAGCGGGGGGAAGTACAATGAGCAGTTCTTC. Translated: CASSPSGGKYNEQFF.